This T cell receptor beta chain was sequenced in a study of blood T cell repertoires in COVID-19. Study overall: Whether acute or convalescent, the COVID-19 samples came from the United States, Italy and Spain. T cells, B-cell-depleted T cells, or PBMCs supplied cDNA or gDNA.

In the source study's methods: Researchers report that nucleated cell counts were estimated from reference gene primer amplification. This table comes from immunoSEQ multiplex PCR, and its TCRdb copy is limited to in-frame clones, with some not included. V and J calls and clone size follow that table, whereas D and trimming were derived from the DNA. Of some 180,000 clones listed, more than 75% are singletons. To note about this clone: The sample has other DNA sequences that encode this CDR3 too.

Trimming removed 0 bases from V and 7 bases from J, with 8 bases in between. CDR3 length: 13 residues. Germline V gives CDR1 SGHRS, CDR2 YFSETQ. This clonotype was sampled from a man aged 50 to 59 who had recovered from COVID-19. The specimen sequenced was peripheral blood. V is TRBV5-1 and J is TRBJ2-1; weak D call: TRBD2 (6 bases). The CDR3 DNA is TGCGCCAGCAGCTTGGCTGGGGGGAATGAGCAGTTCTTC. Protein sequence: CASSLAGGNEQFF.